This passage covers 11 T cell receptor beta chains from one sample sequenced in a study of human T cells and chemical hapten exposure. One entry per CDR3 protein results from TCRdb running MiXCR on the RACE reads. The sample lists about 120,000 distinct CDR3 sequences, roughly an eighth occurring once. Specified time point: patch test 1, 2 weeks after DPC sensitization. Treatment: therapeutic diphenylcyclopropenone sensitization with weekly scalp DPC. Sample: whole blood, taken in connection with sensitization to the hapten diphenylcyclopropenone (DPC). Every receptor here comes from a man aged 18-30 years with alopecia areata. Some clones in this sample may be carry-over from other donors' samples.

The chain employs TRBV12-3 or TRBV12-4 and TRBJ2-3, with a weak D call TRBD2 (5 bases). The germline V and J ends were trimmed by 6 bases and 5 bases, with 21 bases remaining between them. The CDR3 runs to 16 residues. This CDR3 is CASSKGSGRMQDTQYF. The CDR3, as DNA: TGTGCCAGCAGCAAAGGCAGCGGCCGGATGCAAGATACGCAGTATTTT.

This clonotype was seen a handful of times. The chain couples TRBV4-3 to TRBJ2-5; D is ambiguous. The CDR3 runs 15 residues. Trimming removed 0 bases from V and 4 bases from J, with 12 bases in between. Per the germline V gene, CDR1 is LGHNA and CDR2 is YSLEER. In DNA, the CDR3 is TGCGCCAGCAGCCAAGATCGTGTGGGCGCAGAGACCCAGTACTTC. This gives the protein CASSQDRVGAETQYF.

This clonotype turned up a few times. At one end, the junction sequence differs from germline, possibly due to a read error. This sequence joins TRBV29-1 and TRBJ2-5; the match to TRBD1 covers 10 bases. The CDR3 covers 15 residues. Germline V gene lookup returns CDR1 SQVTM and CDR2 ANQGSEA. The CDR3 coding sequence is TGCAGCGTTAAAGACAGGGGGCGATACCAAGAGACCCAGTACTTC. The encoded protein is CSVKDRGRYQETQYF.

In this sample, this clonotype turned up a few times. The chain employs TRBV12-3 or TRBV12-4 and TRBJ2-5; D remains ambiguous. V lost 1 base and J 4 bases, leaving 7 bases between the germline ends. The CDR3 loop spans 13 amino acids. CDR3 protein: CASSLGPGETQYF. The CDR3 DNA is TGTGCCAGCAGTTTAGGACCAGGAGAGACCCAGTACTTC.

J is TRBJ2-3 and V is TRBV7-2, with 9 nucleotides matching TRBD2. This CDR3 has 16 amino acids. CDR1 and CDR2 (germline): SGHTA, FQGNSA. V shed 1 base and J 4 bases; nucleotides not matched to a gene: 6. CDR3 sequence: CASSLVGGGAADTQYF. CDR3 in DNA: TGTGCCAGCAGCTTAGTTGGCGGGGGGGCCGCAGATACGCAGTATTTT.

The J gene is TRBJ2-7, the V gene TRBV9, with 7 bases fitting TRBD1. Germline loops: CDR1 SGDLS, CDR2 YYNGEE. The ends lost 4 bases at V and 7 bases at J; junction bases unmatched: 11. The CDR3 has 14 amino acids. The CDR3 loop reads CASSPRTGPGEQYF. CDR3 sequence (DNA): TGTGCCAGCAGCCCCCGGACAGGCCCGGGGGAGCAGTACTTC.

The chain employs TRBV10-2 and TRBJ2-2; D is possibly TRBD1 (6 bases). CDR3 length: 16 amino acids. Per germline, CDR1 WSHSY and CDR2 SAAADI. V lost 6 bases and J lost 2, with 16 bases in between. CDR3 sequence (DNA): TGCGCCAGCAGGGGGACACTCTCTGAAAACACCGGGGAGCTGTTTTTT. Translating it yields CASRGTLSENTGELFF.

This clonotype came up many times. One junction end does not reproduce the germline sequence, and a read error may be involved. This chain's CDR3 is CASSFNSIIF. The DNA of the CDR3 is TGTGCCAGCAGTTTTAACAGCATCATCTTT. The chain joins TRBV12-3 or TRBV12-4 to TRBJ1-1; D not resolved. The CDR3 extends over 10 amino acids.

This clonotype showed up just a few times. The CDR3 region is CASSPPRGQQETQYF. The CDR3 DNA is TGTGCCAGCAGCCCTCCCCGGGGACAACAAGAGACCCAGTACTTC. The rearrangement uses TRBV3-1 and TRBJ2-5; D might be TRBD1 (6 bases). V lost 4 bases and J 2 bases, leaving 14 bases between the germline ends. The CDR3 spans 15 residues. Per the germline V gene, CDR1 is LGHDT and CDR2 is YNNKEL (reference sequence).

There are many counts of this clonotype. This chain links TRBV10-3 with TRBJ1-1; no reliable D call. This CDR3 region has 15 residues. V was shortened by 3 bases and J by 4 bases, with 15 bases between the two germline ends. Per germline, CDR1 ENHRY and CDR2 SYGVKD. Here the CDR3 reads CAISDYGDIGTEAFF. The CDR3 coding sequence is TGTGCCATCAGTGATTATGGGGATATAGGCACTGAAGCTTTCTTT.

This sequence joins TRBV2 and TRBJ1-4; tentative D call: TRBD1 (6 bases). Trimming shortened V by 7 bases and J by 3 bases, and 12 bases separated the two germline ends. The CDR3 spans 14 residues. Germline lookup yields CDR1 SNHLY and CDR2 FYNNEI. In nucleotides, the CDR3 is TGTGCCAGCAACCGGGACACGCCTAATGAAAAACTGTTTTTT. Translating it yields CASNRDTPNEKLFF.